Listed here are 19 T cell receptor beta chains from one sample, sequenced in a study of blood T cell repertoires in COVID-19 (dated by TCRdb to about 2020). The library was made by the immunoSEQ multiplex PCR assay. Drawn from immuneACCESS, this table holds only the in-frame rearrangements with V and J called that TCRdb kept. Clones are partly lost; checked studies trace under half to an unresolved V gene and leave the rest unexplained. The sample has roughly 380,000 clones on record, 88% of them singletons. 1% of the sample is taken by the ten largest. The sequenced material came from PBMCs or T cells enriched from blood (not recorded which). The receptors stem from a woman in her twenties or thirties who had been exposed to COVID-19.

The chain's CDR3 is CAISEGSDRGDTQYF. DNA of the CDR3: TGTGCCATCAGTGAGGGGTCGGACCGGGGGGATACGCAGTATTTT. The chain combines TRBV10-3 with TRBJ2-3; D may be TRBD2 (6 bases). In germline, CDR1 is ENHRY, CDR2 SYGVKD. V was pared by 2 bases and J by 6 bases, with 15 bases between. The CDR3 spans 15 residues.

The chain links TRBV18 to TRBJ1-6, with 9 nucleotides matching TRBD1. J gave up 8 bases and V 2 bases, and 4 bases lay outside the gene matches. Per germline, CDR1 KGHSH and CDR2 LQKENI. This CDR3 is 15 amino acids long. The CDR3 DNA sequence: TGTGCCAGCTCACCATTGGGACAGGGTTATTCACCCCTCCACTTT. This codes for CASSPLGQGYSPLHF.

The rearrangement links TRBV19 to TRBJ2-2; 7 bases are shared with TRBD2. Germline V CDR1 and CDR2: LNHDA, SQIVND (reference sequence). CDR3 length: 16 amino acids. V lost 3 bases, J lost 1 base, and 5 bases stayed unmatched. CDR3 residues: CASSMWLAENTGELFF. The CDR3 DNA reads TGTGCCAGTAGTATGTGGCTAGCGGAGAACACCGGGGAGCTGTTTTTT.

The CDR3 bases are TGTGCCAGCAGCTCATTAAAGGACAGGAGGCACACCGGGGAGCTGTTTTTT. It translates to CASSSLKDRRHTGELFF. This chain uses TRBV5-8 with TRBJ2-2; 7 nucleotides agree with TRBD1. Losses at the gene ends were 3 bases for V and 3 bases for J; bases not matched to a gene: 11. The CDR3 is 17 amino acids. Germline values: CDR1 SGHTS, CDR2 YDEGEE.

The gene calls are TRBV19 and TRBJ1-2; 7 nucleotides align to TRBD1. The junction had 9 bases not matched to a gene; V was cut back by 6 bases and J by 8 bases. The CDR3 has 13 amino acids. Germline assignment: CDR1 LNHDA and CDR2 SQIVND (reference sequence). DNA for the CDR3: TGTGCCAGTAGCGCGCTGGGGACAGTAGGCTACACCTTC. It is translated as CASSALGTVGYTF.

The V gene is TRBV18, the J gene TRBJ1-2, with D possibly being TRBD1 (6 bases). The V and J ends lost 1 base and 6 bases respectively, with 15 bases between them. The CDR3 extends over 15 amino acids. Germline CDR1 reads KGHSH; CDR2 reads LQKENI. The CDR3 reads CASSPLTGLSDGYTF. Here the CDR3 DNA reads TGTGCCAGCTCACCACTTACAGGGCTTTCAGATGGCTACACCTTC.

The chain is built from TRBV9 and TRBJ2-2; D remains unclear. CDR1 and CDR2 (germline): SGDLS, YYNGEE. The CDR3 sequence is 14 residues long. Trimming shortened V by 5 bases and J by 3 bases, and 11 bases separated the two germline ends. CDR3 nucleotides: TGTGCCAGCAGATTCCTAGGAGACACCGGGGAGCTGTTTTTT. As protein: CASRFLGDTGELFF.

This clone was counted a few times. J is TRBJ1-5 and V is TRBV11-2, with 9 positions matching TRBD1. The CDR3 has 16 amino acids. J was trimmed by 6 bases and V by 5 bases; bases with no gene match: 11. Germline V gene lookup returns CDR1 SGHAT and CDR2 FQNNGV. CDR3 amino acids: CASSPGQGRGAQPQHF. DNA for the CDR3: TGTGCCAGCAGCCCTGGACAGGGGAGAGGGGCTCAGCCCCAGCATTTT.

This clone has a single count. A read error may account for a junction end that differs from germline. The chain is built from TRBV10-1 and TRBJ2-3, with 8 bases aligning to TRBD2. The CDR3 contains 13 residues. In germline, CDR1 is WNHNN, CDR2 SYGVQD (reference sequence). The chain's CDR3 is CSHGGGEPDTQYF. CDR3 in DNA: TGTTCCCACGGGGGGGGCGAACCAGATACGCAGTATTTT.

This clone appeared once. The chain combines TRBV27 with TRBJ2-7; 11 positions match TRBD2. The CDR3 totals 17 residues. The trim removed 1 base at V and 2 bases at J, leaving 7 bases unmatched. CDR1 MNHEY and CDR2 SMNVEV come from the germline V gene (reference sequence). For the CDR3, the DNA is TGTGCCAGCAGTTTATTTACTAGCGGGAGCGCCACCTACGAGCAGTACTTC. Protein: CASSLFTSGSATYEQYF.

V gene TRBV30 combines with J gene TRBJ1-4; TRBD1 agrees at 9 bases. CDR3 length: 15 amino acids. V trimming: 3 bases; J trimming: 8 bases; junction bases outside the gene matches: 10. The V gene's germline CDR1 is GTSNPN and CDR2 SVGIG (reference sequence). This CDR3 is CAWSVTGGGQEKLFF. As DNA, the CDR3 is TGTGCCTGGAGCGTCACAGGGGGCGGGCAAGAAAAACTGTTTTTT.

The chain is built from TRBV28 and TRBJ1-5; 7 positions agree with TRBD1. This CDR3 region has 14 residues. CDR1 MDHEN and CDR2 SYDVKM come from the germline V gene. Trimming removed 5 bases from V and 0 bases from J; junction bases left unmatched: 1. The CDR3 here is CASSQGGSNQPQHF. CDR3 DNA sequence: TGTGCCAGCAGTCAGGGGGGTAGCAATCAGCCCCAGCATTTT.

The rearrangement uses TRBV12-5 and TRBJ2-7, with 7 bases fitting TRBD2. V was clipped by 0 bases and J by 4 bases; unmatched bases: 12. CDR1 is LGHNT and CDR2 is FRNRAP in the germline V gene. The CDR3 covers 17 residues. The CDR3 DNA follows: TGTGCTAGTGGTTTGGTACTTCGGGGGAGGGCCTCGTACGAGCAGTACTTC. Its translation is CASGLVLRGRASYEQYF. The whole variable domain, filled in from reference TRBV12-5 and TRBJ2-7, reads DARVTQTPRHKVTEMGQEVTMRCQPILGHNTVFWYRQTMMQGLELLAYFRNRAPLDDSGMPKDRFSAEMPDATLATLKIQPSEPRDSAVYFCASGLVLRGRASYEQYFGPGTRLTVT.

The chain is built from TRBV19 and TRBJ2-4, with D possibly matching TRBD2 (6 bases). This CDR3 region has 13 residues. The germline V gene encodes CDR1 LNHDA and CDR2 SQIVND (reference sequence). V was shortened by 8 bases and J by 8 bases, with 16 bases between the two germline ends. The DNA for the CDR3 is TGTGCCAGTCGACTTTGGGAGGAGGACATTCAGTACTTC. Translated: CASRLWEEDIQYF.

V usage is TRBV7-2 and J usage is TRBJ2-3; possible D gene TRBD2, 6 bases. Germline assignment: CDR1 SGHTA and CDR2 FQGNSA. The CDR3 runs to 14 residues. Trimming took 2 bases from V and 3 from J, leaving 9 bases between them. The CDR3 sequence is CASSLIAVTDTQYF. The DNA of the CDR3 is TGTGCCAGCAGCTTAATAGCGGTGACAGATACGCAGTATTTT. Variable domain in full (rest from reference TRBV7-2 and TRBJ2-3): GAGVSQSPSNKVTEKGKDVELRCDPISGHTALYWYRQSLGQGLEFLIYFQGNSAPDKSGLPSDRFSAERTGGSVSTLTIQRTQQEDSAVYLCASSLIAVTDTQYFGPGTRLTVL.

V gene TRBV11-3 combines with J gene TRBJ1-1, with D unclear. The CDR3 covers 13 residues. Trimming cost V 5 bases and J 5 bases, with 12 bases left between them. Germline V gives CDR1 SGHNT, CDR2 YENEEA. The DNA for the CDR3 is TGTGCCAGCAGCCGGGAGGGAAGTACTGAAGCTTTCTTT. It specifies CASSREGSTEAFF.

This chain uses TRBV28 with TRBJ2-1; TRBD2 agrees at 11 bases. Per germline, CDR1 MDHEN and CDR2 SYDVKM. This CDR3 is built from 16 residues. The V and J ends lost 4 bases and 4 bases, in that order; junction bases with no gene match: 6. Here the CDR3 reads CASSSAGTSGYNEQFF. CDR3 sequence (DNA): TGTGCCAGCAGTTCCGCCGGGACTAGCGGTTACAATGAGCAGTTCTTC.

V gene TRBV6-5 combines with J gene TRBJ2-2, with 9 bases fitting TRBD1. After removal of 6 bases from V and 6 bases from J, the junction contained 8 bases not matched to a gene. Germline V gives CDR1 MNHEY, CDR2 SVGAGI. This CDR3 has 15 amino acids. CDR3 sequence reads: CASRSGTGISGELFF. CDR3 nucleotides: TGTGCCAGCAGGTCCGGGACAGGGATATCCGGGGAGCTGTTTTTT.

The V call is TRBV5-1, the J call TRBJ1-1, with D tentatively TRBD1 (5 bases). The V gene lost 1 base and the J gene lost 3 bases, with 16 bases spanning the gap. CDR1 and CDR2 from the germline V gene are SGHRS and YFSETQ. CDR3 length: 16 residues. CDR3 loop: CASSLTTRVGYTEAFF. CDR3 coding DNA: TGCGCCAGCAGCTTGACTACCAGGGTAGGGTACACTGAAGCTTTCTTT.